The next 28 T cell receptor beta chains were all read from a single sample in a study of CD4 T cells in relation to SARS-CoV-2 and coronaviruses. Here immunoSEQ multiplex PCR was the method, and the copy in TCRdb shows in-frame clones only, minus some. Among 37,000 or so clones, approximately 83% were seen once, and the ten largest hold about 3%. Sequencing used memory CD4+ T cells from PBMCs. The source of these receptors is an adult with COVID-19.

The V and J genes are TRBV30 and TRBJ2-1, with 11 bases lining up with TRBD2. The CDR3 contains 13 residues. Germline V lookup: CDR1 GTSNPN, CDR2 SVGIG (reference sequence). Trimming cost V 8 bases and J 6 bases; bases outside gene matches: 6. The chain's CDR3 is CAAPGLAANEQFF. The CDR3 DNA sequence: TGTGCCGCACCGGGACTAGCGGCCAATGAGCAGTTCTTC.

The V gene is TRBV5-5, the J gene TRBJ2-1; TRBD2 matches 9 bases. CDR1 and CDR2 from the germline V gene are SGHKS and YYEKEE (reference sequence). The CDR3 extends over 15 amino acids. V trimming: 7 bases; J trimming: 0 bases; junction bases outside the gene matches: 5. The CDR3 coding sequence is TGTGCCAGCGGGCGGGAGGGAAGCTCCTACAATGAGCAGTTCTTC. Its protein product is CASGREGSSYNEQFF.

This chain links TRBV5-1 with TRBJ1-2; possibly TRBD1 for D (6 bases). The V end was cut by 0 bases, the J end by 2 bases, with 14 bases between. Germline V gene lookup returns CDR1 SGHRS and CDR2 YFSETQ. CDR3 size: 16 residues. CDR3 bases: TGCGCCAGCAGCTTGGCCTCCCGGACAGAGAACTATGGCTACACCTTC. Amino acid sequence: CASSLASRTENYGYTF.

In DNA, the CDR3 is TGCGCCAGCAGCTCTCTAGCGGGAAGGAATGAGCAGTTCTTC. Translated, it gives CASSSLAGRNEQFF. The V call is TRBV5-1, the J call TRBJ2-1; TRBD2 agrees at 9 bases. The CDR3 extends over 14 amino acids. Germline values: CDR1 SGHRS, CDR2 YFSETQ. V shed 3 bases and J 7 bases; nucleotides not matched to a gene: 5.

This clone has a handful of counts. V gene TRBV27 combines with J gene TRBJ2-7; no clear D. The CDR3 totals 14 residues. V lost 6 bases and J 1 base, leaving 13 bases between the germline ends. Per the germline V gene, CDR1 is MNHEY and CDR2 is SMNVEV (reference sequence). For the CDR3, the DNA is TGTGCCAGCAGGTTGTGGGTCGGGTCCTACGAGCAGTACTTC. This sequence encodes CASRLWVGSYEQYF.

The chain recombines TRBV7-8 with TRBJ2-5; 11 bases fit TRBD2. CDR3 length: 15 residues. V was clipped by 3 bases and J by 3 bases; unmatched bases: 3. Germline values: CDR1 SGHVS, CDR2 FQNEAQ. The CDR3 loop is CASSFLAGGKETQYF. For the CDR3, the DNA is TGTGCCAGCAGCTTTTTAGCGGGAGGGAAAGAGACCCAGTACTTC.

J is TRBJ1-1 and V is TRBV28; D is unresolved. Germline-derived CDR1 and CDR2 are MDHEN and SYDVKM. V was trimmed by 5 bases and J by 0 bases, leaving 10 bases between them. The CDR3 has 14 residues. CDR3 sequence: CASSGGTMNTEAFF. The CDR3 coding sequence is TGTGCCAGCAGTGGCGGAACCATGAACACTGAAGCTTTCTTT.

This clone came up once. The V and J genes are TRBV2 and TRBJ1-2; D may be TRBD1 (6 bases). Trimming stripped 8 bases from V and 1 base from J, with 17 bases between. Germline lookup yields CDR1 SNHLY and CDR2 FYNNEI. This CDR3 is 15 amino acids long. CDR3 residues: CASGFRGQFNYGYTF. CDR3 nucleotide sequence: TGTGCCAGCGGCTTTCGGGGGCAATTTAACTATGGCTACACCTTC.

V is TRBV19 and J is TRBJ1-1; no clear D. CDR3 length: 14 residues. From germline, CDR1 is LNHDA and CDR2 SQIVND (reference sequence). Trimming removed 7 bases at V and 1 base at J, with 13 bases between. The CDR3 reads CASTQGRENTEAFF. In nucleotides, the CDR3 is TGTGCCAGTACCCAAGGTAGGGAGAACACTGAAGCTTTCTTT.

The chain couples TRBV5-1 to TRBJ2-5; D is unresolved. CDR1 is SGHRS, CDR2 YFSETQ, per germline. The germline V and J ends were trimmed by 4 bases and 3 bases, with 16 bases remaining between them. This CDR3 comprises 15 residues. The CDR3 nucleotides read TGCGCCAGCAGCCTGACACGAAGGATTGAAGAGACCCAGTACTTC. Translation: CASSLTRRIEETQYF. Complete variable domain (other parts from reference TRBV5-1 and TRBJ2-5): KAGVTQTPRYLIKTRGQQVTLSCSPISGHRSVSWYQQTPGQGLQFLFEYFSETQRNKGNFPGRFSGRQFSNSRSEMNVSTLELGDSALYLCASSLTRRIEETQYFGPGTRLLVL.

V is TRBV4-3 and J is TRBJ2-1; 9 positions match TRBD2. Germline assignment: CDR1 LGHNA and CDR2 YSLEER. The V and J ends lost 1 base and 5 bases, in that order; junction bases with no gene match: 9. This CDR3 comprises 17 residues. The CDR3 loop is CASSQAPGLAGNNEQFF. DNA for the CDR3: TGCGCCAGCAGCCAAGCTCCGGGGCTAGCGGGAAACAATGAGCAGTTCTTC.

V gene TRBV10-3 combines with J gene TRBJ2-5, with 10 nucleotides matching TRBD2. This CDR3 comprises 16 residues. In germline, CDR1 is ENHRY, CDR2 SYGVKD. J lost 5 bases, V lost 4 bases, and 10 bases had no gene match. The CDR3 loop reads CAISVGAGGPGETQYF. The DNA for the CDR3 is TGTGCCATCAGTGTCGGAGCGGGAGGGCCGGGTGAGACCCAGTACTTC.

The rearrangement uses TRBV29-1 and TRBJ2-1, with D possibly TRBD2 on 6 matching bases. From germline, CDR1 is SQVTM and CDR2 ANQGSEA. The CDR3 is 12 residues long. Trimming shortened V by 8 bases and J by 5 bases, and 13 bases separated the two germline ends. CDR3 residues: CSSSSEHNEQFF. DNA for the CDR3: TGCAGCTCTTCTAGCGAGCACAATGAGCAGTTCTTC.

The gene calls are TRBV7-2 and TRBJ2-1, with a weak D call TRBD2 (6 bases). Germline loops: CDR1 SGHTA, CDR2 FQGNSA. The CDR3 loop spans 16 amino acids. V was cut by 0 bases and J by 15 bases, with 24 bases left in between. The CDR3 loop is CASSLALAASGGPRFF. In DNA form, the CDR3 reads TGTGCCAGCAGCTTAGCGCTGGCCGCCTCCGGGGGACCGAGGTTCTTC. The variable domain in full, completed from reference TRBV7-2 and TRBJ2-1, reads GAGVSQSPSNKVTEKGKDVELRCDPISGHTALYWYRQSLGQGLEFLIYFQGNSAPDKSGLPSDRFSAERTGGSVSTLTIQRTQQEDSAVYLCASSLALAASGGPRFFGPGTRLTVL.

This rearrangement joins TRBV6-2 or TRBV6-3 to TRBJ1-4; D not certain. V dropped 4 bases and J dropped 0 bases, with 9 bases sitting between them. This CDR3 comprises 15 residues. Germline assignment: CDR1 MNHEY and CDR2 SVGEGT. CDR3 DNA sequence: TGTGCCAGCAGTTCGGTCTCCGCAACTAATGAAAAACTGTTTTTT. Its protein product is CASSSVSATNEKLFF.

The J gene is TRBJ2-1, the V gene TRBV14; D remains ambiguous. Germline V gene lookup returns CDR1 SGHDN and CDR2 FVKESK. CDR3 length: 12 residues. The ends were cut back, 0 bases at V and 7 bases at J, with 4 bases in the middle. CDR3 DNA sequence: TGTGCCAGCAGCCAAGAGTGGAATGAGCAGTTCTTC. Translation: CASSQEWNEQFF.

The chain joins TRBV5-1 to TRBJ2-7; no clear D. CDR3 length: 16 residues. Germline V lookup: CDR1 SGHRS, CDR2 YFSETQ. Trimming stripped 0 bases from V and 0 bases from J, with 13 bases between. The chain's CDR3 is CASSLDGLRSSYEQYF. CDR3 bases: TGCGCCAGCAGCTTGGACGGGCTTCGGAGCTCCTACGAGCAGTACTTC. Full variable domain (missing parts from reference TRBV5-1 and TRBJ2-7): KAGVTQTPRYLIKTRGQQVTLSCSPISGHRSVSWYQQTPGQGLQFLFEYFSETQRNKGNFPGRFSGRQFSNSRSEMNVSTLELGDSALYLCASSLDGLRSSYEQYFGPGTRLTVT.

CDR3 DNA: TGCAGCGTCGGGGACAGGGCTGGCTATGGCTACACCTTC. As protein: CSVGDRAGYGYTF. This sequence joins TRBV29-1 and TRBJ1-2; 9 bases fit TRBD1. The germline V gene encodes CDR1 SQVTM and CDR2 ANQGSEA. Trimming cost V 6 bases and J 4 bases; bases outside gene matches: 6. The CDR3 runs 13 residues.

The chain combines TRBV7-9 with TRBJ2-5; tentative D call: TRBD1 (6 bases). The V gene's germline CDR1 is SEHNR and CDR2 FQNEAQ (reference sequence). The CDR3 covers 17 residues. Trimming took 7 bases from V and 5 from J, leaving 26 bases between them. CDR3 sequence reads: CASTPGRTANLGETQYF. Here the CDR3 DNA reads TGTGCCAGCACTCCAGGCCGGACAGCTAACCTGGGGGAGACCCAGTACTTC. The full variable domain, in which reference TRBV7-9 and TRBJ2-5 provide the parts outside the CDR3, is DTGVSQNPRHKITKRGQNVTFRCDPISEHNRLYWYRQTLGQGPEFLTYFQNEAQLEKSRLLSDRFSAERPKGSFSTLEIQRTEQGDSAMYLCASTPGRTANLGETQYFGPGTRLLVL.

The chain recombines TRBV28 with TRBJ1-2; D possibly corresponds to TRBD1 (6 bases). The length of the CDR3 is 15 residues. Looked up from germline, CDR1 is MDHEN and CDR2 is SYDVKM. V was shortened by 5 bases and J by 2 bases, with 15 bases between the two germline ends. The CDR3 reads CASSPPDSLNYGYTF. The CDR3 region has the DNA TGTGCCAGCAGTCCTCCGGACAGCCTCAACTATGGCTACACCTTC.

This rearrangement joins TRBV6-5 to TRBJ1-2, with 7 bases matching TRBD1. This CDR3 region has 15 residues. With V trimmed by 10 bases and J by 2 bases, 13 bases remained unmatched. CDR1 is MNHEY and CDR2 is SVGAGI in the germline V gene. CDR3 nucleotide sequence: TGTGCCACGACAGGGAGGAGTCCGCTAAACTATGGCTACACCTTC. It is translated as CATTGRSPLNYGYTF.

The chain is built from TRBV21-1 and TRBJ1-1; the table's D call of TRBD1 was not tested on the DNA. TRBV21-1 has pseudogene status. The CDR3 spans 16 residues. The CDR3 loop reads CASSKATGGADTEAFF. CDR3 in DNA: TGTGCCAGCAGCAAAGCAACAGGGGGCGCCGACACTGAAGCTTTCTTT.

The chain uses TRBV14 and TRBJ1-1, with D possibly TRBD1 on 6 matching bases. There are 16 residues in the CDR3. Trimming stripped 3 bases from V and 2 bases from J, with 16 bases between. Germline CDR1 reads SGHDN; CDR2 reads FVKESK. The chain's CDR3 is CASSHQTGGQNTEAFF. CDR3 sequence (DNA): TGTGCCAGCAGCCACCAGACGGGGGGACAAAACACTGAAGCTTTCTTT.

This clone was recorded only once. The J gene is TRBJ1-5, the V gene TRBV4-3; D is unclear. V lost 0 bases, J lost 9 bases, and 12 bases lay in between. This CDR3 contains 14 residues. Looked up from germline, CDR1 is LGHNA and CDR2 is YSLEER. As DNA, the CDR3 is TGCGCCAGCAGCCAAGACGGGATCCTGGGGCCCCAGCATTTT. Translated: CASSQDGILGPQHF.

The rearrangement joins TRBV24-1 to TRBJ2-7; D possibly corresponds to TRBD1 (6 bases). V lost 5 bases to trimming and J lost 6 bases, with 13 bases between them. Per germline, CDR1 KGHDR and CDR2 SFDVKD. This CDR3 contains 13 residues. CDR3 nucleotide sequence: TGTGCCACCAGTGGCGCAGGGGTGGCCGAGCAGTACTTC. Residues: CATSGAGVAEQYF.

Only a few counts were recorded for this clone. This rearrangement joins TRBV28 to TRBJ1-3; D gene ambiguous. This CDR3 comprises 13 residues. CDR1 is MDHEN, CDR2 SYDVKM, per germline. Trimming cost V 6 bases and J 5 bases, with 11 bases left between them. The CDR3 DNA reads TGTGCCAGCAGCGGGCAAGCCAGAAACACCATATATTTT. Translated: CASSGQARNTIYF.

The chain is built from TRBV6-6 and TRBJ1-3; D remains ambiguous. This CDR3 comprises 12 residues. The germline CDR1 and CDR2 sequences are MNHNY and SVGAGI (reference sequence). The V and J ends lost 3 bases and 2 bases respectively, with 2 bases between them. The CDR3 sequence: CASSYTGNTIYF. In DNA form, the CDR3 reads TGTGCCAGCAGTTATACTGGAAACACCATATATTTT.

The gene calls are TRBV6-2 or TRBV6-3 and TRBJ2-1, with D unclear. Germline V lookup: CDR1 MNHEY, CDR2 SVGEGT. Between the trimmed V and J ends, which lost 4 bases and 8 bases, there was a span of 9 bases. This CDR3 has 12 residues. CDR3 region: CASSSPRDEQFF. The CDR3 DNA sequence: TGTGCCAGCAGTTCCCCTAGGGATGAGCAGTTCTTC.